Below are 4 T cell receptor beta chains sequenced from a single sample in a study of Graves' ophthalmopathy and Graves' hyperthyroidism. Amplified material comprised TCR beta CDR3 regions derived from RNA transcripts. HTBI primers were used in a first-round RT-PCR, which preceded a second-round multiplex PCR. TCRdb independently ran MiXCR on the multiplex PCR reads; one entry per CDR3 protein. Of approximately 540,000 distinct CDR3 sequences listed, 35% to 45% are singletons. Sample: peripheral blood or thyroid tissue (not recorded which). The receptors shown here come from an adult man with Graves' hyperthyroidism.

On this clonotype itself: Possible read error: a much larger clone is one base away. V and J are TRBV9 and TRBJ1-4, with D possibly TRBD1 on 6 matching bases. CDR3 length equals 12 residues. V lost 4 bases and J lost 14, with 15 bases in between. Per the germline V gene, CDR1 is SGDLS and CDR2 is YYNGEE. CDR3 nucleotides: TGTGCCAGCAGCCAAGACACAGGGAGGCTGTTTTTT. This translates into CASSQDTGRLFF.

CDR3 amino acids: CASSQVNGGEYGYTF. Written as DNA, the CDR3 is TGTGCCAGCAGCCAAGTGAATGGGGGAGAATATGGCTACACCTTC. The chain links TRBV11-1 to TRBJ1-2; D is possibly TRBD1 (5 bases). The CDR3 is 15 residues long. The ends were cut back, 5 bases at V and 5 bases at J, with 18 bases in the middle. Per germline, CDR1 SGHAT and CDR2 FQDESV (reference sequence).

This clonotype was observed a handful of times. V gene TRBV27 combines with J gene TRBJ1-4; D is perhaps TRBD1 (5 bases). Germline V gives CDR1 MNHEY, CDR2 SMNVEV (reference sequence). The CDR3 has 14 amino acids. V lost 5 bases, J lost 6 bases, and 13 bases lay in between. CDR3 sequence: CASSPGPWDEKLFF. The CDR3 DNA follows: TGTGCCAGCAGTCCGGGGCCTTGGGATGAAAAACTGTTTTTT.

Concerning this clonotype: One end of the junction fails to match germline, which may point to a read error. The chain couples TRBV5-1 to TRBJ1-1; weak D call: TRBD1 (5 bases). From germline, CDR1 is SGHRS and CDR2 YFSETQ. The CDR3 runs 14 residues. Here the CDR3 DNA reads TGTGCCAGCAGCGTGGGCCAGGGAGGGAATGAAGCTTTCTTT. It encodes CASSVGQGGNEAFF.